What follows describes a single T cell receptor beta chain. This clone's antigen is unknown. It has no much larger one-base neighbor in the sample; base qualities were not kept. The data originate from a study of blood T cell repertoires in COVID-19 (dated by TCRdb to the early 2020s). Turning to the overall study: The collaborator samples originated in the United States, Italy and Spain and spanned the acute and convalescent phases of COVID-19. The prospective study material was composed of cDNA or gDNA derived from T cells, B-cell-depleted T cells, or PBMCs. The dataset comprised deeply sampled blood TCRbeta repertoires from subjects exposed to, actively infected with, or recovered from COVID-19. The repertoires were made available in a free public database intended to serve as a resource for research on the immune response to SARS-CoV-2. Samples came from the ongoing ImmuneRACE study (first 160 participants) plus 1,254 subjects from 6 global collaborators. A de-identified subject ID, COVID-19 status, age in years and sex were almost always included in the sample metadata. Where available, HLA class I and class II types were obtained from metadata supplied by the sample provider rather than from assay-based typing. Points the paper makes about the study in general: Clinical and demographic metadata were provided uncurated, with the amount varying by source and participant.

CDR1 and CDR2, per the germline V gene, are SGHRS and YFSETQ. The CDR3 starts with the cysteine, ends with the phenylalanine, and has 13 residues. Just CDR3 DNA is preserved here, 39 bases in frame from base 1. From V the trimming removes 3 bases and from J it removes 6 bases, while the gene matches leave 3 bases of the junction unaccounted for. One collaborating source in Seattle enrolled patients during active infection and followed them longitudinally through the course of disease. Each collaborating institution followed its own protocols to collect whole blood in K2EDTA tubes. For TCRbeta analysis, collaborators shipped samples as frozen whole blood, isolated PBMCs, or DNA extracted from either of those sample types. TCRbeta CDR3 regions were amplified from genomic DNA using the immunoSEQ Assay, a bias-controlled multiplex PCR. Per the authors' processing: The number of nucleated cells in each sample was estimated by amplification of reference gene primers within the assay. To quantify the absolute abundance of each unique TCRbeta CDR3 rearrangement, sequence reads were collapsed and filtered. For each sample, productive Simpson clonality was calculated as the square root of Simpson's diversity index across productive rearrangements. TCRdb re-hosts the immuneACCESS table, in-frame sequences only. Its copies lack some clones; in the studies checked, an unresolved V gene accounts for under half of them, and the cause for the rest is not known. The V and J calls and clone size come from that table; D and trimming were worked out from the DNA. The sample table records approximately 93,000 clones; roughly 88% of these occur just once. The top ten hold around 2% of the sample.

The chain employs TRBV5-1 and TRBJ2-1; 7 bases in between match TRBD1. The sequence came from a man aged 50-59 years with COVID-19, enrolled during active disease. Sample: peripheral blood. The nucleotide sequence is TGCGCCAGCAGCTCTGGACAGGTCAATGAGCAGTTCTTC. Translated, it reads CASSSGQVNEQFF.